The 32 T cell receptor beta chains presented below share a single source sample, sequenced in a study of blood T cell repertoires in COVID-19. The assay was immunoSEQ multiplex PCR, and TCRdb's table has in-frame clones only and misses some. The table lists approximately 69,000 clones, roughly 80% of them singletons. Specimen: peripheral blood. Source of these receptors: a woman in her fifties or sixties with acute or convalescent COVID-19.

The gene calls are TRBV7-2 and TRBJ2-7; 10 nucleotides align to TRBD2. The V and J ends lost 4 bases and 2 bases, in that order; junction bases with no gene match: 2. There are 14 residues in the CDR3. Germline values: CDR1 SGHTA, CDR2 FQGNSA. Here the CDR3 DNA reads TGTGCCAGCAGCTCAGCGGGAGGGCCCTACGAGCAGTACTTC. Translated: CASSSAGGPYEQYF. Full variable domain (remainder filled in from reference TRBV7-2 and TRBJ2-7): GAGVSQSPSNKVTEKGKDVELRCDPISGHTALYWYRQSLGQGLEFLIYFQGNSAPDKSGLPSDRFSAERTGGSVSTLTIQRTQQEDSAVYLCASSSAGGPYEQYFGPGTRLTVT.

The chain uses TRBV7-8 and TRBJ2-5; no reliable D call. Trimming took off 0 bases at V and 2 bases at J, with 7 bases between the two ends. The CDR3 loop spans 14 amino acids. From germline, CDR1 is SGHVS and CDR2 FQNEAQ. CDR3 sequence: CASSLALFQETQYF. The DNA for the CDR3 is TGTGCCAGCAGCTTAGCCCTCTTTCAAGAGACCCAGTACTTC.

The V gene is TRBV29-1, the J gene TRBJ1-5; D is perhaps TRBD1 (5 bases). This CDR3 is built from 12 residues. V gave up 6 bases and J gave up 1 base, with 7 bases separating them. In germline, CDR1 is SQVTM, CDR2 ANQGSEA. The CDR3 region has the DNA TGCAGCGTATCAGGGAGCAATCAGCCCCAGCATTTT. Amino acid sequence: CSVSGSNQPQHF. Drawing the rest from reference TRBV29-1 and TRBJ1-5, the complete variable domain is SAVISQKPSRDICQRGTSLTIQCQVDSQVTMMFWYRQQPGQSLTLIATANQGSEATYESGFVIDKFPISRPNLTFSTLTVSNMSPEDSSIYLCSVSGSNQPQHFGDGTRLSIL.

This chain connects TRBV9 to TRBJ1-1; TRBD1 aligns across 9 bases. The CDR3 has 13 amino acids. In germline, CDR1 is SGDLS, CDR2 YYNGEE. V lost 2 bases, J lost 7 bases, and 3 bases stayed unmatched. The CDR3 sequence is CASSVDRGGEAFF. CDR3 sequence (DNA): TGTGCCAGCAGCGTTGACAGGGGGGGTGAAGCTTTCTTT.

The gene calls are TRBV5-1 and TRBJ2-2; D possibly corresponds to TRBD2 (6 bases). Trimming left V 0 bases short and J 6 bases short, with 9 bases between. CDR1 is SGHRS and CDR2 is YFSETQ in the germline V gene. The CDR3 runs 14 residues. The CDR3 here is CASSLAGVSGELFF. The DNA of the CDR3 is TGCGCCAGCAGCTTGGCGGGGGTTTCCGGGGAGCTGTTTTTT.

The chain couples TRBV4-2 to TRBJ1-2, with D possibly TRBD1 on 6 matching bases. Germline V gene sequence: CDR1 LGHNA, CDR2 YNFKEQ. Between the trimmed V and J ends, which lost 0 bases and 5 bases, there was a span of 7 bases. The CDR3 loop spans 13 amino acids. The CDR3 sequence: CASSQDQGYGYTF. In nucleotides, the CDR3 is TGTGCCAGCAGCCAAGATCAGGGGTATGGCTACACCTTC.

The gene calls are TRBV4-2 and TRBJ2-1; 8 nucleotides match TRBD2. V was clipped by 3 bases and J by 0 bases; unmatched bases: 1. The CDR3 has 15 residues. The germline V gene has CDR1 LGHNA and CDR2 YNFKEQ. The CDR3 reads CASSQGLVSYNEQFF. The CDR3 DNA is TGTGCCAGCAGCCAGGGACTAGTCTCCTACAATGAGCAGTTCTTC.

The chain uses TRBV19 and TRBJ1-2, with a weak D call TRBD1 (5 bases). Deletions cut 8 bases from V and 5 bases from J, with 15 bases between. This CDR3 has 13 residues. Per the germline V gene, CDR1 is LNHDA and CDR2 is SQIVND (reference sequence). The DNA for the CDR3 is TGTGCCAGTTCACGGGACTGGCGATATGGCTACACCTTC. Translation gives CASSRDWRYGYTF.

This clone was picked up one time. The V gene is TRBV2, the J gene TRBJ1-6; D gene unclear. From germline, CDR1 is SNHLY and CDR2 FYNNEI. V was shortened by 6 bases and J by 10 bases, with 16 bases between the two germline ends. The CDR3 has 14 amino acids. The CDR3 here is CASRSGAEVSPLHF. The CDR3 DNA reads TGTGCCAGCAGGTCCGGAGCCGAGGTATCACCCCTCCACTTT.

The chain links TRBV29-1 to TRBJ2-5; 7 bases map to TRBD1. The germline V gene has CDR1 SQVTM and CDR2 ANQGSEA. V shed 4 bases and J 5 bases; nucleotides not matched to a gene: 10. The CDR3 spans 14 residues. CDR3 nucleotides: TGCAGCGTTGGAACGACAGGGATGGGGGAGACCCAGTACTTC. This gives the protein CSVGTTGMGETQYF.

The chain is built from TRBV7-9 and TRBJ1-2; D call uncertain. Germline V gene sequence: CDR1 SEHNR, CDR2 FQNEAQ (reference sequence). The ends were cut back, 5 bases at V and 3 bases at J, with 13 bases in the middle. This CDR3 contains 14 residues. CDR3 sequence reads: CASSRDLRYYGYTF. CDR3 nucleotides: TGTGCCAGCAGCCGCGATCTGAGGTACTATGGCTACACCTTC.

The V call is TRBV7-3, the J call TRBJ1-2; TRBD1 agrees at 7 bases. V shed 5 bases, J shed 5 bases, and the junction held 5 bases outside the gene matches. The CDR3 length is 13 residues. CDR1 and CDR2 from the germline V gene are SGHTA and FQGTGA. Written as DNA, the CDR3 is TGTGCCAGCAGCCGGACAGGAGATTATGGCTACACCTTC. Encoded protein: CASSRTGDYGYTF.

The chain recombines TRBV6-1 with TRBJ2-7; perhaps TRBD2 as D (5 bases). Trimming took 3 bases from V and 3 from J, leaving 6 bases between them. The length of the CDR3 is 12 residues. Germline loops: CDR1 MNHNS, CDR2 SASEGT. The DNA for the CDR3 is TGTGCCAGCAGTGATCGGGGCTACGAGCAGTACTTC. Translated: CASSDRGYEQYF.

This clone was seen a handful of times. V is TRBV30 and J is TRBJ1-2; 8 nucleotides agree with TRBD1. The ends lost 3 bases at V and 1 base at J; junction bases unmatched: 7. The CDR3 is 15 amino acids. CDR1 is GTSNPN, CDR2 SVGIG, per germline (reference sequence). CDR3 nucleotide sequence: TGTGCCTGGAGCCCCGGACAGGGACTTAACTATGGCTACACCTTC. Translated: CAWSPGQGLNYGYTF.

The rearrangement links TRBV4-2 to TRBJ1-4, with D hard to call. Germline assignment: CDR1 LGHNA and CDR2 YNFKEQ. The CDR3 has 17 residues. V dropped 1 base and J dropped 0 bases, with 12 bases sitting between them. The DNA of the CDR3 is TGTGCCAGCAGCCAAGCCCTGACACCAGCAACTAATGAAAAACTGTTTTTT. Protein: CASSQALTPATNEKLFF.

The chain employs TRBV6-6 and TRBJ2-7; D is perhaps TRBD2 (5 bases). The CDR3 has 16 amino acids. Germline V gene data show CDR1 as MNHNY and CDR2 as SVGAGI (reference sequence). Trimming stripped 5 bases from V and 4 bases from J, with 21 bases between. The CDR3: CASSGRTEMVRYEQYF. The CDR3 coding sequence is TGTGCCAGCAGTGGCAGGACTGAGATGGTTCGATACGAGCAGTACTTC.

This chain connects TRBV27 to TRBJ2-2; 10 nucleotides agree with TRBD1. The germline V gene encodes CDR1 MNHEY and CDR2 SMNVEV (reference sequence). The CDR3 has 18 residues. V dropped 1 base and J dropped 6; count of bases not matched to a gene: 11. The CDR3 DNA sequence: TGTGCCAGCAGTTTATTCTGGTTTTCAGGGACAGGGGCCGGGGAGCTGTTTTTT. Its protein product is CASSLFWFSGTGAGELFF.

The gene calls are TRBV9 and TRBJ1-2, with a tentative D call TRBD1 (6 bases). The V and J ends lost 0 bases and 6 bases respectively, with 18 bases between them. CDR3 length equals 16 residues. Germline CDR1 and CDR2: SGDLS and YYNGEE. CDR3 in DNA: TGTGCCAGCAGCGTAGAAGGGGGTTCTCCGGGTAATGGCTACACCTTC. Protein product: CASSVEGGSPGNGYTF.

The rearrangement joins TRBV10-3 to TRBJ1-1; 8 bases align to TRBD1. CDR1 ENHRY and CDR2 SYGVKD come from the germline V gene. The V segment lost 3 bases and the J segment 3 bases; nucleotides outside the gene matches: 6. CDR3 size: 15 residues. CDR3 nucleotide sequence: TGTGCCATCAGTGAAAGACAGGGGTTCTACACTGAAGCTTTCTTT. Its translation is CAISERQGFYTEAFF.

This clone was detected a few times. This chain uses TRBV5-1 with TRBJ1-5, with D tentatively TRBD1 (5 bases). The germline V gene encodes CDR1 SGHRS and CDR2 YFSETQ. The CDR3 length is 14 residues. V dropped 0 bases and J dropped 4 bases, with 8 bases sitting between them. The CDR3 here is CASSLGGWNQPQHF. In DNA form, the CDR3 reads TGCGCCAGCAGCTTGGGGGGCTGGAATCAGCCCCAGCATTTT.

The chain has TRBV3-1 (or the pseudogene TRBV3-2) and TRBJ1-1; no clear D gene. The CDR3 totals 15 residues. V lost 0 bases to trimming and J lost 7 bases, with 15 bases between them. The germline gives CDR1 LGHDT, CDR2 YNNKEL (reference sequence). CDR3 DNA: TGTGCCAGCAGCCAAGATTCGCCGGTTTGGAGTGAAGCTTTCTTT. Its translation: CASSQDSPVWSEAFF.

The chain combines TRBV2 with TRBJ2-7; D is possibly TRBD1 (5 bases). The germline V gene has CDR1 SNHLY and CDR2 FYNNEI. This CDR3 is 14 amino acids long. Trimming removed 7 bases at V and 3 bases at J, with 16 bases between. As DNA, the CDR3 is TGTGCCAGCACAGGGTCCCCTACTTTCTACGAGCAGTACTTC. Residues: CASTGSPTFYEQYF.

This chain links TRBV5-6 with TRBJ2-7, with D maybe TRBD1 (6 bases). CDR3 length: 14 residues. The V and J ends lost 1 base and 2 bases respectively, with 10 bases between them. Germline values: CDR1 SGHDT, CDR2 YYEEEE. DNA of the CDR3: TGTGCCAGCAGCTTGAGGGGGAGTACCTACGAGCAGTACTTC. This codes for CASSLRGSTYEQYF.

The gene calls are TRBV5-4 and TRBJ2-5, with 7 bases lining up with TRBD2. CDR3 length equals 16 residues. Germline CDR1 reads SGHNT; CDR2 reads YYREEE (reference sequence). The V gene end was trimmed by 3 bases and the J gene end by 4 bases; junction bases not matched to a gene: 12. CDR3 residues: CASSSASGRGRETQYF. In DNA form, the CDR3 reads TGTGCCAGCAGCTCAGCTTCAGGGAGGGGTCGAGAGACCCAGTACTTC.

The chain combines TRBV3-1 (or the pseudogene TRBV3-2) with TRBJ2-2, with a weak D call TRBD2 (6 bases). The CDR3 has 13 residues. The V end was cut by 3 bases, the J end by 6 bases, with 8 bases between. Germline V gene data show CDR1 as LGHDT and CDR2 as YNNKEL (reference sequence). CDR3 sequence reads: CASSQTGAGELFF. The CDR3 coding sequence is TGTGCCAGCAGCCAGACGGGGGCCGGGGAGCTGTTTTTT.

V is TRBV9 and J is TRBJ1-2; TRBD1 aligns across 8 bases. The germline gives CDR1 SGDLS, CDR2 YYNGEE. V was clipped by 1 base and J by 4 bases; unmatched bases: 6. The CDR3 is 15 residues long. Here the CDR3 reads CASSVMGTGSYGYTF. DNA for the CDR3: TGTGCCAGCAGCGTAATGGGGACAGGTTCCTATGGCTACACCTTC.

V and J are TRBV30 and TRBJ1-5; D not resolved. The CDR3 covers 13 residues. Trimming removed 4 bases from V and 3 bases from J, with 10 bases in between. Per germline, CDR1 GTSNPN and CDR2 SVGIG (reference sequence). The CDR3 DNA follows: TGTGCCTGGACTCCTAACGTCAATCAGCCCCAGCATTTT. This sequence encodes CAWTPNVNQPQHF.

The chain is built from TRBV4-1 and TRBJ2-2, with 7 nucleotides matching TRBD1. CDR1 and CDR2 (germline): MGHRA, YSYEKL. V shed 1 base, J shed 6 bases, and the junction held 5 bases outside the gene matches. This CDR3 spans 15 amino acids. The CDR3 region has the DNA TGCGCCAGCAGCCAAGCGACAGGGTCTCCCGGGGAGCTGTTTTTT. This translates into CASSQATGSPGELFF.

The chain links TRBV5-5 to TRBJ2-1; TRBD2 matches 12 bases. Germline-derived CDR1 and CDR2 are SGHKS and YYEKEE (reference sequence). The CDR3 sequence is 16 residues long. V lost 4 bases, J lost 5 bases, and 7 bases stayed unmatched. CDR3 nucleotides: TGTGCCAGCAGCGTAGAATCTAGCGGGGGGGACAATGAGCAGTTCTTC. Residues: CASSVESSGGDNEQFF.

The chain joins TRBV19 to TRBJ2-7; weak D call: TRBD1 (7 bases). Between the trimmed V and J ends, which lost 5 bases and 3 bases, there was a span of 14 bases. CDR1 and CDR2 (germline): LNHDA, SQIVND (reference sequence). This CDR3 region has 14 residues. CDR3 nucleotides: TGTGCCAGTAGTGATCAGGGGGGAGGCTACGAGCAGTACTTC. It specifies CASSDQGGGYEQYF.

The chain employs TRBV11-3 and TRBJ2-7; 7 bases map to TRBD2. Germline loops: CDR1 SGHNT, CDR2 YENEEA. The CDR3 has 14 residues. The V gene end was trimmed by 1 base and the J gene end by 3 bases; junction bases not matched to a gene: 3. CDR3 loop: CASSLGGSSYEQYF. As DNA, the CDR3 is TGTGCCAGCAGCTTAGGCGGGAGTAGCTACGAGCAGTACTTC.

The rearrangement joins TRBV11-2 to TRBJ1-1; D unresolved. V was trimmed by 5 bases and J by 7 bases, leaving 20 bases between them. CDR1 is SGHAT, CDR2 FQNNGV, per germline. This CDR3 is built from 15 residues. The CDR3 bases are TGTGCCAGCAGCCTAGGGCCAGGACGGGGAGTTGAAGCTTTCTTT. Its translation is CASSLGPGRGVEAFF. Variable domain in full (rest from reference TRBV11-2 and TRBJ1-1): EAGVAQSPRYKIIEKRQSVAFWCNPISGHATLYWYQQILGQGPKLLIQFQNNGVVDDSQLPKDRFSAERLKGVDSTLKIQPAKLEDSAVYLCASSLGPGRGVEAFFGQGTRLTVV.